Below are 30 T cell receptor beta chains sequenced from a single sample in a study of blood T cell repertoires in COVID-19. Clones were read by immunoSEQ multiplex PCR, and TCRdb kept only the in-frame ones, dropping some. The sample has over 200,000 clones, 87% seen once. Sequenced material: peripheral blood. These receptors were obtained from a man in his forties with active or convalescent COVID-19.

The J gene is TRBJ1-2, the V gene TRBV28; weak D call: TRBD1 (5 bases). The CDR3 loop spans 15 amino acids. Looked up from germline, CDR1 is MDHEN and CDR2 is SYDVKM. V was trimmed by 3 bases and J by 4 bases, leaving 15 bases between them. The DNA for the CDR3 is TGTGCCAGCAGTTTCGGGGACTTCGAGGGCTATGGCTACACCTTC. Its translation: CASSFGDFEGYGYTF.

The chain is built from TRBV7-9 and TRBJ1-1, with D unresolved. Germline values: CDR1 SEHNR, CDR2 FQNEAQ (reference sequence). V was trimmed by 5 bases and J by 3 bases, leaving 7 bases between them. The CDR3 has 12 residues. The CDR3 spells CASSPPDTEAFF. CDR3 coding DNA: TGTGCCAGCAGCCCCCCCGACACTGAAGCTTTCTTT.

The rearrangement links TRBV3-1 (or the pseudogene TRBV3-2) to TRBJ2-2; 10 nucleotides line up with TRBD2. The CDR3 totals 17 residues. V lost 1 base and J lost 3; bases outside the gene matches: 5. Germline CDR1 LGHDT, CDR2 YNNKEL (reference sequence). CDR3 DNA sequence: TGTGCCAGCAGCCAAGCCCTAGCGGGGGACTACACCGGGGAGCTGTTTTTT. This codes for CASSQALAGDYTGELFF.

Only a few counts were recorded for this clone. This sample includes further DNA sequences coding for the same CDR3. V gene TRBV18 combines with J gene TRBJ2-7, with TRBD1 identical over 8 bases. The V and J ends lost 0 bases and 2 bases, in that order; junction bases with no gene match: 6. Germline values: CDR1 KGHSH, CDR2 LQKENI. The length of the CDR3 is 16 residues. Here the CDR3 DNA reads TGTGCCAGCTCACCACCACTGACAGGGGCACCCTACGAGCAGTACTTC. Translating gives CASSPPLTGAPYEQYF.

J is TRBJ2-5 and V is TRBV18; D gene uncertain. The ends were cut back, 6 bases at V and 5 bases at J, with 10 bases in the middle. CDR1 and CDR2 from the germline V gene are KGHSH and LQKENI. The CDR3 length is 12 residues. The chain's CDR3 is CASSLTHETQYF. Here the CDR3 DNA reads TGTGCCAGCTCCTTAACTCACGAGACCCAGTACTTC.

This chain links TRBV3-1 (or the pseudogene TRBV3-2) with TRBJ2-5, with 8 bases identical to TRBD2. The J segment lost 5 bases and the V segment lost 0 bases, leaving 8 bases of the junction unmatched. CDR3 length equals 16 residues. The germline gives CDR1 LGHDT, CDR2 YNNKEL (reference sequence). The CDR3 loop is CASSQDLAGLGETQYF. CDR3 DNA: TGTGCCAGCAGCCAAGATCTAGCGGGCTTGGGGGAGACCCAGTACTTC.

V is TRBV10-3 and J is TRBJ2-5, with a tentative D call TRBD1 (7 bases). Germline V gives CDR1 ENHRY, CDR2 SYGVKD. Trimming shortened V by 0 bases and J by 10 bases, and 21 bases separated the two germline ends. The CDR3 is made up of 16 amino acids. The chain's CDR3 is CAISESGGGSARDQYF. In DNA, the CDR3 is TGTGCCATCAGTGAGTCTGGAGGGGGCTCGGCCAGGGACCAGTACTTC.

The V and J genes are TRBV27 and TRBJ2-7; D perhaps matches TRBD1 (6 bases). Germline V gene lookup returns CDR1 MNHEY and CDR2 SMNVEV (reference sequence). This CDR3 is built from 16 residues. The germline V and J ends were trimmed by 3 bases and 6 bases, with 21 bases remaining between them. CDR3 sequence: CASSFLSGQGMGEQYF. The CDR3 DNA follows: TGTGCCAGCAGTTTCCTCTCGGGGCAGGGGATGGGCGAGCAGTACTTC.

This chain uses TRBV7-9 with TRBJ2-7; the D is unclear. Germline assignment: CDR1 SEHNR and CDR2 FQNEAQ (reference sequence). With 8 bases removed from V and 0 bases from J, the gap between germline ends came to 11 bases. CDR3 length: 13 amino acids. The CDR3 nucleotides read TGTGCCAGCTCCACCTTTAGCTCCTACGAGCAGTACTTC. This encodes CASSTFSSYEQYF. The full variable domain, its missing parts supplied by reference TRBV7-9 and TRBJ2-7, is DTGVSQNPRHKITKRGQNVTFRCDPISEHNRLYWYRQTLGQGPEFLTYFQNEAQLEKSRLLSDRFSAERPKGSFSTLEIQRTEQGDSAMYLCASSTFSSYEQYFGPGTRLTVT.

This clone appeared once. This sequence joins TRBV4-1 and TRBJ2-3; maybe TRBD2 (7 bases). From germline, CDR1 is MGHRA and CDR2 YSYEKL. Trimming took 1 base from V and 13 from J, leaving 21 bases between them. The CDR3 sequence is 15 residues long. CDR3 DNA sequence: TGCGCCAGCAGCCAAGGAGGCGGCGGGGGCTCGACCGAGTATTTT. Its protein is CASSQGGGGGSTEYF.

This rearrangement joins TRBV28 to TRBJ1-1, with 10 bases matching TRBD1. CDR1 is MDHEN and CDR2 is SYDVKM in the germline V gene. This CDR3 spans 14 amino acids. Trimming cost V 5 bases and J 7 bases; bases outside gene matches: 7. The chain's CDR3 is CASSPRQGAGEAFF. The CDR3 region has the DNA TGTGCCAGCAGTCCAAGACAGGGGGCGGGTGAAGCTTTCTTT.

V is TRBV5-4 and J is TRBJ2-1; 7 nucleotides align to TRBD1. The CDR3 spans 14 residues. CDR1 and CDR2 from the germline V gene are SGHNT and YYREEE (reference sequence). J lost 4 bases, V lost 4 bases, and 5 bases had no gene match. The CDR3 is CASSPGTEYNEQFF. CDR3 in DNA: TGTGCCAGCAGCCCCGGGACAGAGTACAATGAGCAGTTCTTC.

This chain uses TRBV7-2 with TRBJ2-7; the D gene is possibly TRBD2 (6 bases). V was pared by 3 bases and J by 4 bases, with 10 bases between. Germline V gene lookup returns CDR1 SGHTA and CDR2 FQGNSA. The CDR3 spans 13 residues. CDR3 nucleotides: TGTGCCAGCAGCTTTCGCGCGGGGTACGAGCAGTACTTC. Its protein product is CASSFRAGYEQYF.

The chain is built from TRBV5-1 and TRBJ1-1; a possible D gene is TRBD1 (6 bases). Germline CDR1 and CDR2: SGHRS and YFSETQ. V dropped 0 bases and J dropped 4 bases, with 13 bases sitting between them. This CDR3 is 15 amino acids long. The CDR3 region has the DNA TGCGCCAGCAGCTTGGACAGGGCTGGAGGCACTGAAGCTTTCTTT. Its translation is CASSLDRAGGTEAFF. Full variable domain (remainder filled in from reference TRBV5-1 and TRBJ1-1): KAGVTQTPRYLIKTRGQQVTLSCSPISGHRSVSWYQQTPGQGLQFLFEYFSETQRNKGNFPGRFSGRQFSNSRSEMNVSTLELGDSALYLCASSLDRAGGTEAFFGQGTRLTVV.

The chain employs TRBV7-2 and TRBJ2-3, with a tentative D call TRBD2 (5 bases). Germline-derived CDR1 and CDR2 are SGHTA and FQGNSA. V was clipped by 2 bases and J by 0 bases, with 9 bases between them. The CDR3 extends over 15 amino acids. CDR3 bases: TGTGCCAGCAGCTTATTTCTAGCTAGCACAGATACGCAGTATTTT. Translation: CASSLFLASTDTQYF.

The chain employs TRBV7-3 and TRBJ2-1; tentative D call: TRBD1 (6 bases). This CDR3 has 17 residues. CDR1 is SGHTA and CDR2 is FQGTGA in the germline V gene. With 5 bases removed from V and 10 bases from J, the gap between germline ends came to 27 bases. CDR3 nucleotide sequence: TGTGCCAGCAGCGCTCTGGGGGTGGGGACACACTTAGAGGAGCAGTTCTTC. Translated: CASSALGVGTHLEEQFF.

This clone was recorded once. This chain uses TRBV29-1 with TRBJ2-7; 7 bases match TRBD1. CDR3 length: 14 amino acids. The J segment lost 2 bases and the V segment lost 2 bases, leaving 6 bases of the junction unmatched. The V gene's germline CDR1 is SQVTM and CDR2 ANQGSEA. Written as DNA, the CDR3 is TGCAGCGTTGAATTACGGCAGGGGGCCTACGAGCAGTACTTC. It encodes CSVELRQGAYEQYF.

In DNA, the CDR3 is TGTGCCAGCAGTCCCCCTCGAGACAGGGTGGGAGAGACCCAGTACTTC. Its translation is CASSPPRDRVGETQYF. The chain combines TRBV27 with TRBJ2-5; 7 bases match TRBD1. CDR3 length: 16 residues. Germline assignment: CDR1 MNHEY and CDR2 SMNVEV (reference sequence). J was trimmed by 4 bases and V by 5 bases; bases with no gene match: 13.

The genes are TRBV28 and TRBJ1-1; D ambiguous. V lost 2 bases, J lost 0 bases, and 13 bases lay in between. Germline-derived CDR1 and CDR2 are MDHEN and SYDVKM. The CDR3 has 16 residues. The CDR3 nucleotides are TGTGCCAGCAGTTTAAAAACAATTCGTATGAACACTGAAGCTTTCTTT. Residues: CASSLKTIRMNTEAFF.

The CDR3 here is CASSFGGTAKGYTF. The CDR3 nucleotides read TGTGCCAGCAGCTTCGGAGGGACAGCGAAAGGCTACACCTTC. The chain combines TRBV7-2 with TRBJ1-2, with 7 bases fitting TRBD1. Germline values: CDR1 SGHTA, CDR2 FQGNSA. CDR3 length: 14 amino acids. The V and J ends lost 3 bases and 8 bases, in that order; junction bases with no gene match: 9.

The chain joins TRBV27 to TRBJ2-3, with a weak D call TRBD1 (5 bases). The V gene's germline CDR1 is MNHEY and CDR2 SMNVEV (reference sequence). The CDR3 runs 16 residues. Trimming shortened V by 5 bases and J by 8 bases, and 23 bases separated the two germline ends. The DNA of the CDR3 is TGTGCCAGCAGTCCCAATGGGATGCAGGGAAGCGCTACGCAGTATTTT. Residues: CASSPNGMQGSATQYF.

The chain uses TRBV4-1 and TRBJ2-7; maybe TRBD1 (5 bases). Germline CDR1 and CDR2: MGHRA and YSYEKL. The CDR3 is 14 residues long. V dropped 1 base and J dropped 2 bases, with 9 bases sitting between them. The chain's CDR3 is CASSQVPGTYEQYF. DNA of the CDR3: TGCGCCAGCAGCCAAGTCCCAGGGACCTACGAGCAGTACTTC.

The V gene is TRBV5-5, the J gene TRBJ2-7, with D possibly TRBD2 on 5 matching bases. Germline assignment: CDR1 SGHKS and CDR2 YYEKEE (reference sequence). Trimming cost V 0 bases and J 1 base, with 8 bases left between them. The CDR3 is 14 residues long. For the CDR3, the DNA is TGTGCCAGCAGCTTGGCAGAGGGATCCTACGAGCAGTACTTC. It yields the protein CASSLAEGSYEQYF.

This chain joins TRBV21-1 and TRBJ1-1; TRBD1 was called by the table and not checked on the DNA. TRBV21-1 is an annotated pseudogene. This CDR3 is 15 amino acids long. CDR3: CASSARQGLNTEAFF. The CDR3 nucleotides are TGTGCCAGCAGCGCCCGACAGGGTCTGAACACTGAAGCTTTCTTT.

The chain employs TRBV10-3 and TRBJ1-6; 8 bases align to TRBD1. After removal of 6 bases from V and 10 bases from J, the junction contained 8 bases not matched to a gene. The germline V gene encodes CDR1 ENHRY and CDR2 SYGVKD. The CDR3 totals 14 residues. The CDR3 here is CAIRDRGRGSPLHF. The CDR3 DNA is TGTGCCATCAGAGACAGGGGAAGAGGGTCACCCCTCCACTTT.

In DNA, the CDR3 is TGTGCCAGCAGCTTAGGTGGCCAGGGATATGGCTACACCTTC. The encoded protein is CASSLGGQGYGYTF. The chain uses TRBV11-1 and TRBJ1-2; TRBD1 might be the D (5 bases). This CDR3 has 14 amino acids. CDR1 is SGHAT, CDR2 FQDESV, per germline (reference sequence). V dropped 1 base and J dropped 5 bases, with 11 bases sitting between them. Full variable domain (rest looked up from reference TRBV11-1 and TRBJ1-2): EAEVAQSPRYKITEKSQAVAFWCDPISGHATLYWYRQILGQGPELLVQFQDESVVDDSQLPKDRFSAERLKGVDSTLKIQPAELGDSAMYLCASSLGGQGYGYTFGSGTRLTVV.

For this clone: This sample includes further DNA sequences coding for the same CDR3. The V call is TRBV5-1, the J call TRBJ1-3, with 9 bases fitting TRBD1. Germline trimming cut 4 bases from V and 4 bases from J; bases unmatched to any gene: 6. CDR3 size: 15 residues. The germline CDR1 and CDR2 sequences are SGHRS and YFSETQ. The CDR3 DNA reads as TGCGCCAGCAGCGACCCACAGGGGGCGGGAAACACCATATATTTT. It translates to CASSDPQGAGNTIYF.

This chain uses TRBV5-1 with TRBJ2-3; tentative D call: TRBD2 (5 bases). V was pared by 2 bases and J by 3 bases, with 16 bases between. The CDR3 length is 16 residues. The V gene's germline CDR1 is SGHRS and CDR2 YFSETQ. In DNA, the CDR3 is TGCGCCAGCAGCTTATTCTCGGGGTCCTCAACAGATACGCAGTATTTT. Translating gives CASSLFSGSSTDTQYF.

The count of this clone is one. The genes are TRBV5-1 and TRBJ2-7; the match to TRBD2 covers 10 bases. Germline values: CDR1 SGHRS, CDR2 YFSETQ. The ends lost 5 bases at V and 3 bases at J; junction bases unmatched: 2. There are 13 residues in the CDR3. CDR3 nucleotides: TGCGCCAGCAGTTGGACTAGCGGCTACGAGCAGTACTTC. This sequence encodes CASSWTSGYEQYF.

The rearrangement uses TRBV5-1 and TRBJ2-1, with TRBD2 matching over 8 bases. CDR1 and CDR2 (germline): SGHRS, YFSETQ. The CDR3 consists of 18 residues. Trimming at V came to 2 bases and at J to 1 base, leaving 11 bases not matched to a gene. The DNA for the CDR3 is TGCGCCAGCAGCTTAAGCGCGGGGGGCCCCTCTTCCTACAATGAGCAGTTCTTC. It codes for CASSLSAGGPSSYNEQFF.